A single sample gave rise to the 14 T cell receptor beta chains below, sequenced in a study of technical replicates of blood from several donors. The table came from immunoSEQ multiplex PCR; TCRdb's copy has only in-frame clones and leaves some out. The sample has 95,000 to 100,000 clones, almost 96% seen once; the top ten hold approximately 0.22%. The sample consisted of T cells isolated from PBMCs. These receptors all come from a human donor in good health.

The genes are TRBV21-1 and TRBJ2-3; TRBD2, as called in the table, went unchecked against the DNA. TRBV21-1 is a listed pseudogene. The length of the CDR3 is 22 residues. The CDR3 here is CASNSLSRSQRGGRINPDTQYF. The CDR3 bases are TGTGCCAGCAATAGCCTTTCGCGCAGCCAGCGGGGGGGCAGAATCAATCCAGATACGCAGTATTTT.

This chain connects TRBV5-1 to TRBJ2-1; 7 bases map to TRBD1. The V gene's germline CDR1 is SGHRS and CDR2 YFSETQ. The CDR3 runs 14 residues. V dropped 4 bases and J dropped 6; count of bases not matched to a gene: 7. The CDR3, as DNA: TGCGCCAGCAGCACCCGGGACAGACTCAATGAGCAGTTCTTC. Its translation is CASSTRDRLNEQFF.

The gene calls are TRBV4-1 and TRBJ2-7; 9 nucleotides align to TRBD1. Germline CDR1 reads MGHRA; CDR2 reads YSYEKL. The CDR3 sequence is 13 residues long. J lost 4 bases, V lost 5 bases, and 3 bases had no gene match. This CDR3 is CASSVGQGYEQYF. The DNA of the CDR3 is TGCGCCAGCAGCGTGGGACAGGGTTACGAGCAGTACTTC.

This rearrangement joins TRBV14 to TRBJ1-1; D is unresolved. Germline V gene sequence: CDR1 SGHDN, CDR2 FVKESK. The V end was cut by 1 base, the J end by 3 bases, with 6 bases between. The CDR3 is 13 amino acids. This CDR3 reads CASSQVEDTEAFF. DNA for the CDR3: TGTGCCAGCAGCCAAGTAGAAGACACTGAAGCTTTCTTT.

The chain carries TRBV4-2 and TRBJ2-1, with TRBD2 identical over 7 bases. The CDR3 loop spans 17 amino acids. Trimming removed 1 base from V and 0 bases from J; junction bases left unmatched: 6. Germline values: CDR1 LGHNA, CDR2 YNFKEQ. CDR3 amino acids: CASSQVSAGSSYNEQFF. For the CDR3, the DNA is TGTGCCAGCAGCCAAGTCTCAGCGGGGAGCTCCTACAATGAGCAGTTCTTC.

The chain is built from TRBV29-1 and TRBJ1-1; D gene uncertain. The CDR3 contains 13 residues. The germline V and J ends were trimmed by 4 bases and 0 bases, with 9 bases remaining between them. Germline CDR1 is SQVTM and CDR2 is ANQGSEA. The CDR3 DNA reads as TGCAGCGTTGCCCCGGGGATGAACACTGAAGCTTTCTTT. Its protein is CSVAPGMNTEAFF.

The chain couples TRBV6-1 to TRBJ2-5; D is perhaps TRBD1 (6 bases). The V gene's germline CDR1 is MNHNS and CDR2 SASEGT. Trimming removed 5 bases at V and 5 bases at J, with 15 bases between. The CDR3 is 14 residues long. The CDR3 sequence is CASSNREVGETQYF. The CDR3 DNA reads TGTGCCAGCAGTAACAGGGAAGTTGGGGAGACCCAGTACTTC.

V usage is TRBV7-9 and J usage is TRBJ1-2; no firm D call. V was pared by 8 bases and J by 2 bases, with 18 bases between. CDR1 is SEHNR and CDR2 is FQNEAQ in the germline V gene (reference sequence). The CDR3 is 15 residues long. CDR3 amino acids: CASLIVTELNYGYTF. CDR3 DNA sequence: TGTGCCAGCCTAATAGTAACAGAGCTGAACTATGGCTACACCTTC.

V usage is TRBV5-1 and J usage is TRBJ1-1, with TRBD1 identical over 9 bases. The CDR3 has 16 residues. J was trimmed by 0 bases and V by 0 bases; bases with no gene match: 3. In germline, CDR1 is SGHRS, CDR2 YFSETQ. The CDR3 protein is CASSLGQGGMNTEAFF. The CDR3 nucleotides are TGCGCCAGCAGCTTGGGACAGGGGGGAATGAACACTGAAGCTTTCTTT.

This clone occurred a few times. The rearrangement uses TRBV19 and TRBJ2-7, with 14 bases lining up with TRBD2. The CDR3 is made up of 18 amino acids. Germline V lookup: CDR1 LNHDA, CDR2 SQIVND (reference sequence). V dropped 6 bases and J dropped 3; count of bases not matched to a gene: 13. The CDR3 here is CASSRGTSGSFGFYEQYF. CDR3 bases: TGTGCCAGTAGCCGGGGGACTAGCGGGAGTTTTGGTTTCTACGAGCAGTACTTC.

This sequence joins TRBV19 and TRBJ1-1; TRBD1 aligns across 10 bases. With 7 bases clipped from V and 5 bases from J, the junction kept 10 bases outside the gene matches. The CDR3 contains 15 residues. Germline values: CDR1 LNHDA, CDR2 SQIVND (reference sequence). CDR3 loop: CASNDMRGQGTEAFF. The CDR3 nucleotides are TGTGCCAGTAATGATATGAGGGGACAGGGGACTGAAGCTTTCTTT.

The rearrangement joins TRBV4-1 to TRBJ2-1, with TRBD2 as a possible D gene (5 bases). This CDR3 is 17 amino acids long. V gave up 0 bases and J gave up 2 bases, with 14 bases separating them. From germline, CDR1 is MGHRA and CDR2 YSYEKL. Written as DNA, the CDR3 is TGCGCCAGCAGCCAAGATGCACCCGGGGTTCCCTACAATGAGCAGTTCTTC. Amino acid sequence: CASSQDAPGVPYNEQFF.

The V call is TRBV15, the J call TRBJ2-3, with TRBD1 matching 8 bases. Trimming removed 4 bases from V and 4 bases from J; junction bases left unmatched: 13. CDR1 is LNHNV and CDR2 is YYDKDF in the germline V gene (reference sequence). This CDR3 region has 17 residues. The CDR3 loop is CATSIPPGRGLADTQYF. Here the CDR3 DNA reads TGTGCCACCAGCATCCCGCCGGGCAGGGGGCTGGCAGATACGCAGTATTTT.

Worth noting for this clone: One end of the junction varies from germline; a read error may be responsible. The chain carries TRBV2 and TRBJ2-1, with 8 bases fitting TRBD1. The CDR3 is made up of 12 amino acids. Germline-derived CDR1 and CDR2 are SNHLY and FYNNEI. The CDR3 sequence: CASRLDRVRGLF. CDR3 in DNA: TGTGCCAGCAGACTGGACAGGGTACGCGGTCTCTTC.